This T cell receptor beta chain appears in the sequencing data of a study of shared clonotypes between healthy human individuals. This clone was found a few times. Assay execution took place at the deep level. Spread over ten immunoSEQ deep assay plates, unsorted PBMC DNA underwent sequencing. The method was immunoSEQ multiplex PCR; TCRdb's version includes in-frame clones alone and lacks a portion of them. Seen here are 450,000 to 600,000 clones, 79% observed once, and the top ten hold roughly 13%. The ends were cut back, 1 base at V and 3 bases at J, with 13 bases in the middle. The CDR3 runs to 15 residues. Germline V gives CDR1 SGHTA, CDR2 FQGTGA.

This receptor was taken from a middle-aged woman in good health. Some clones in this sample may be carry-over from other donors' samples. Sequences were obtained from PBMCs. The chain employs TRBV7-3 and TRBJ2-7, with unresolved D. The CDR3 DNA reads TGTGCCAGCAGCTTAATGGGTGGGAATGACTACGAGCAGTACTTC. It encodes CASSLMGGNDYEQYF.